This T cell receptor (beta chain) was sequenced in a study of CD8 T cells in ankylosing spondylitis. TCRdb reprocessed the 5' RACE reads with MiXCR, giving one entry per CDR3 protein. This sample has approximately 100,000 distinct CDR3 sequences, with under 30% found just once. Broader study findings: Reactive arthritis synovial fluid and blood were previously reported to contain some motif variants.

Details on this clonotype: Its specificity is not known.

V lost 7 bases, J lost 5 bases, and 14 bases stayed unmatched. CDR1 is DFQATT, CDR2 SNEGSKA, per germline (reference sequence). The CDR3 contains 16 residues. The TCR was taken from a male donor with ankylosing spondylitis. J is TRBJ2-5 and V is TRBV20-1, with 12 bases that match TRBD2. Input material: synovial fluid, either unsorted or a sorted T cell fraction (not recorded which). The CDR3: CSVSHLAGGGSETQYF. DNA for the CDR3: TGCAGTGTCTCGCATCTAGCGGGAGGGGGGTCTGAGACCCAGTACTTC.